The clone carrying this T cell receptor beta chain was picked up a small number of times. Its specificity is unknown. These data originate in a study of T cell repertoires in cytomegalovirus infection. At the level of the study: Public TCR beta signatures were indicative of both CMV infection and a matching HLA type.

Broader study findings: In two of eight donors, the top clonotype was HLA-C-restricted CMV-specific. Individuals carrying CMV plus the relevant HLA were identified by cumulative frequency of public TCR beta families.

TCRdb used MiXCR to reprocess the reads, holding one entry per CDR3 protein. The sample has under 800,000 distinct CDR3 sequences; roughly 26% are singletons. V lost 1 base and J 5 bases, leaving 17 bases between the germline ends. The CDR3 extends over 16 amino acids. CDR1 SGHDN and CDR2 FVKESK come from the germline V gene. This chain connects TRBV14 to TRBJ1-1, with D possibly matching TRBD1 (5 bases). The receptor comes from a human donor in good health (CMV status not recorded). Some clones in this sample may be carry-over from other donors' samples. Sequencing input: CD8+ T cells from PBMCs. The CDR3 loop is CASSQGGTGFGTEAFF. The DNA of the CDR3 is TGTGCCAGCAGCCAAGGAGGGACGGGGTTCGGGACTGAAGCTTTCTTT.